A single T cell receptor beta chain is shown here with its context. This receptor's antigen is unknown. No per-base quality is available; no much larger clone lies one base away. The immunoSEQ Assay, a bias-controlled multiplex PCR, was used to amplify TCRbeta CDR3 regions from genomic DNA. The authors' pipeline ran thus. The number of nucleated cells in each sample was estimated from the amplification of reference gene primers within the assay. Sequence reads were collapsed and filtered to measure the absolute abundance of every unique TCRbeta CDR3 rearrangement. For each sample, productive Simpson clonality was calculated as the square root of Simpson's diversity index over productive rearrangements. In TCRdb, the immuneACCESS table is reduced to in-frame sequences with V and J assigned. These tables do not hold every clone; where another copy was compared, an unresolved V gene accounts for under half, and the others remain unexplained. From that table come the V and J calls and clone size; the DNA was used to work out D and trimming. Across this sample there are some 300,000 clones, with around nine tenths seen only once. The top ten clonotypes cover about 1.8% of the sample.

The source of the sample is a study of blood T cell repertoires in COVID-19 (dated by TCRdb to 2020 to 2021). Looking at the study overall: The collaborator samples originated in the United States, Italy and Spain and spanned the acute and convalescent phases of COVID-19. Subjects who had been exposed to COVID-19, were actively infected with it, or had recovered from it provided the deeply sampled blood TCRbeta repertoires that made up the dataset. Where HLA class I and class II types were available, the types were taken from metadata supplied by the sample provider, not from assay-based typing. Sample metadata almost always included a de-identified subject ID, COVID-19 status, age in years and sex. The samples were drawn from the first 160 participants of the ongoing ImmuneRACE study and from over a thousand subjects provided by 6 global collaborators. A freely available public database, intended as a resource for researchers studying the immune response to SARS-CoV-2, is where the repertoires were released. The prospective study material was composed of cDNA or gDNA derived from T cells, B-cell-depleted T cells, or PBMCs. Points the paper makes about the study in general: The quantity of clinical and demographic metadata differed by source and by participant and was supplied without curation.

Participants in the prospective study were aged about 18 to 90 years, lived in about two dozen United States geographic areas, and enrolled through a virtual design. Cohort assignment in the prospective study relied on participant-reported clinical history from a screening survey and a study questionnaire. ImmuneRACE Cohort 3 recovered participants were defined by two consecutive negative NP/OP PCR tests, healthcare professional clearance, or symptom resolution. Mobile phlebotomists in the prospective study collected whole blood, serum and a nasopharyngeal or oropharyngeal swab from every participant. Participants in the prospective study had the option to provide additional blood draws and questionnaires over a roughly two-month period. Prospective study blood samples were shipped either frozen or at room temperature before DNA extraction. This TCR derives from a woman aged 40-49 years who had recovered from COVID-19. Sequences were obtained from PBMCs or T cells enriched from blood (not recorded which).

For the CDR3, the sequence is CASSKGVDSIVQFF. The sequenced DNA is TGTGCCAGCAGCAAGGGGGTAGATAGTATTGTGCAGTTCTTC. The chain uses TRBV5-6 and TRBJ2-1; the D segment could be TRBD1, given 6 matching bases. The CDR3 sequence holds 14 residues, the cysteine and phenylalanine included. The read is trimmed to its CDR3 DNA, 42 bases read in frame from base 1. Based on the germline V gene, the CDR1 and CDR2 sequences are SGHDT and YYEEEE. The junction carries 20 bases between V and J, which are trimmed by 4 bases and 12 bases respectively.